This T cell receptor beta chain was recovered during a study of blood T cell repertoires in COVID-19 (dated by TCRdb to 2020 to 2021). About the study as a whole: Samples covering the acute and convalescent phases of COVID-19 were provided by collaborators in the United States, Italy and Spain. A freely available public database, intended as a resource for researchers studying the immune response to SARS-CoV-2, is where the repertoires were released. The dataset comprised deeply sampled blood TCRbeta repertoires from subjects exposed to, actively infected with, or recovered from COVID-19. The material from the prospective study consisted of cDNA or gDNA derived from T cells, B-cell-depleted T cells, or PBMCs. Where available, HLA class I and class II types were obtained from metadata supplied by the sample provider rather than from assay-based typing. The sample metadata nearly always contained a de-identified subject ID, COVID-19 status, age in years and sex. Samples were obtained from the ongoing ImmuneRACE study (first 160 participants) and from some 1,200 subjects provided by 6 global collaborators.

In regard to this clone: The antigen this receptor binds is unknown. Base qualities are missing; no much larger clone stands one base away.

Overall results and qualifications from the work: The quantity of clinical and demographic metadata differed by source and by participant and was supplied without curation.

TCRbeta CDR3 regions were amplified from genomic DNA using the immunoSEQ Assay, a bias-controlled multiplex PCR. The authors' analysis ran thus. Within the assay, amplification of reference gene primers was used to estimate how many nucleated cells each sample contained. To quantify the absolute abundance of each unique TCRbeta CDR3 rearrangement, sequence reads were collapsed and filtered. For each sample, productive Simpson clonality was calculated by taking the square root of Simpson's diversity index across productive rearrangements. TCRdb limited this immuneACCESS table to in-frame rearrangements with V and J called. A share of clones is missing; checked studies link under half to unresolved V genes, and the rest is unexplained. The DNA was the basis for D and trimming; V, J and clone size are from that table. This sample lists approximately 400,000 clones; 90% to 95% were detected once. The ten largest clones represent 0.8% to 0.9% of the sample.

The CDR3 runs 13 amino acids, cysteine and phenylalanine included. Only CDR3 DNA is held: 39 bases, read in frame from base 1. V sheds 10 bases and J sheds 1 base, leaving 12 bases between their ends. The germline V gene yields ENHRY for CDR1 and SYGVKD for CDR2. In the prospective study, participants were roughly 18 to 90 years old, resided in around 25 geographic areas of the United States, and were enrolled through a virtual design. Cohort assignment in the prospective study relied on participant-reported clinical history from a screening survey and a study questionnaire. A participant counted as exposed if, within 2 weeks of entering the study, that participant had been in contact with someone who had a PCR-confirmed or clinician-diagnosed COVID-19 case. Mobile phlebotomists in the prospective study collected whole blood, serum and a nasopharyngeal or oropharyngeal swab from every participant. Additional blood draws and questionnaires over an approximately two-month period could optionally be provided by prospective study participants. Prospective study blood samples were shipped either frozen or at room temperature before DNA extraction.

The clonotype comes from a woman between 40 and 50 years old who had been exposed to COVID-19. Sequenced input: PBMCs or T cells enriched from blood (not recorded which). The rearranged segments are TRBV10-3 and TRBJ2-3, with TRBD1 as a weak D call on 6 bases. The nucleotides are TGTGCCACCTCCGAGGGGGGCACAGATACGCAGTATTTT. Its amino acids are CATSEGGTDTQYF.